A selection of T cell receptor beta chains follows, all from one sample in a study of blood T cell repertoires in COVID-19. Measured with immunoSEQ multiplex PCR; TCRdb has only the in-frame clones, and not every one. The sample shows roughly 260,000 clones, around 90% of them seen only once. The specimen sequenced was PBMCs or T cells enriched from blood (not recorded which). All receptors come from a woman in her 30s with acute COVID-19. CDR3s leave out the opening cysteine and the closing phenylalanine or tryptophan.

v_call	cdr3_length	cdr3_aa
TRBV19	12	ASSVTTLNTEAF
TRBV3-1/TRBV3-2	13	ASSQRTRRDNEQF
TRBV19	11	ASSAQLNQPQH
TRBV7-9	16	ASSPRNRATRGGDTQY
TRBV4-1	12	ASSSRTEGYEQY
TRBV10-3	10	AISETDEKLF
TRBV10-3	15	AIKEAGHTSSYNEQF
TRBV6-5	12	ASSYSGRQETQY
TRBV12-3/TRBV12-4	11	ASRTGGRTEAF
TRBV6-6	9	ASSLNSKLF
TRBV10-1	13	ASSDYRPMNQPQH
TRBV25-1	13	ASSEQGAKEYGYT
TRBV18	11	ASSPAGDYGYT
TRBV6-5	10	ASADSNYGYT
TRBV4-3	15	ASSQDRDSLDNYGYT
TRBV7-8	13	ASSLTSDRLFGYT
TRBV2	13	ASRREVVSNQPQH
TRBV7-2	12	ASSLSGQYTEAF
TRBV15	11	ATFSGAGREAF
TRBV19	12	ASRGIMRTGELF
TRBV4-1	13	ASSSRTGGQETQY
TRBV4-1	12	ASSPWGNQGEAF
TRBV19	14	ASSIISGQGNYEQY